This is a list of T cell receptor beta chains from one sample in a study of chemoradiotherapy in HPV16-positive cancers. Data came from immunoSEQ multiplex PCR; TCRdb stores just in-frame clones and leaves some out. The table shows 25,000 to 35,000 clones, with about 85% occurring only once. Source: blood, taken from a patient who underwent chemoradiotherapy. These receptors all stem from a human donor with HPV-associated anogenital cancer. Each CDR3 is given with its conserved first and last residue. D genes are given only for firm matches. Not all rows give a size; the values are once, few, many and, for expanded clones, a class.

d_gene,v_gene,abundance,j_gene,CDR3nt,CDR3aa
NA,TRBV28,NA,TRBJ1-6,TGTGCCAGCAGTAAAATTCCCTCCGACAGCGGTCTTTCACCCCTCCACTTT,CASSKIPSDSGLSPLHF
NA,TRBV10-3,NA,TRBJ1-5,TGTGCCATCAGTGAGGGATCGTATAGCAATCAGCCCCAGCATTTT,CAISEGSYSNQPQHF
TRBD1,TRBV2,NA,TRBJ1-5,TGTGCCAGCAGCGCCAGGGGGCGCGATCAGCCCCAGCATTTT,CASSARGRDQPQHF
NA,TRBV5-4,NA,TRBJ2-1,TGTGCCAGCAGCCTCATAACAGGGTACAATGAGCAGTTCTTC,CASSLITGYNEQFF
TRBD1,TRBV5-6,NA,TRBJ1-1,TGTGCCAGCAGCTCAATACAGGGGGCCCTGAACACTGAAGCTTTCTTT,CASSSIQGALNTEAFF
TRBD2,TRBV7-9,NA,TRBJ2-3,TGTGCCAGCAGCTCGACTAGCGGGGGGAGCACAGATACGCAGTATTTT,CASSSTSGGSTDTQYF
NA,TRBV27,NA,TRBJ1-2,TGTGCCAGCAGCCGACGGGGGGACGATGGCGGCTACACCTTC,CASSRRGDDGGYTF
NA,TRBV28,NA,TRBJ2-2,TGTGCCAGCAGTCCAAACCTCAGGAGGGAATCCGGGGAGCTGTTTTTT,CASSPNLRRESGELFF
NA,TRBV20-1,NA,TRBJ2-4,TGCAGTGCGAGAGCTAGGGGGATTCAGTACTTC,CSARARGIQYF
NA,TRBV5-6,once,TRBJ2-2,TGTGCCAGCGGAGGGTTAGGAGTCACCGGGGAGCTGTTTTTT,CASGGLGVTGELFF
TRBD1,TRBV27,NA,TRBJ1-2,TGTGCCAGCAGTCCATCGACAGGGAAGTATGGCTACACCTTC,CASSPSTGKYGYTF
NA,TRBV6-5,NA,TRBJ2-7,TGTGCCAGCAGTTACTCGACGGGGATTTACGAGCAGTACTTC,CASSYSTGIYEQYF
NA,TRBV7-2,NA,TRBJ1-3,TGTGCCAGCAGCTTAGTTTCAGGGCTCTCTGGAAACACCATATATTTT,CASSLVSGLSGNTIYF
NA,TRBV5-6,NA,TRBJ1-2,TGTGCCAGCAGCTTGGCCGGTTCCCTCCCAGGACGGGGCTACACCTTC,CASSLAGSLPGRGYTF
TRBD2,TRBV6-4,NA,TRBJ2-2,TGTGCCAGCAGTGAAGCGGGGGACACCGGGGAGCTGTTTTTT,CASSEAGDTGELFF
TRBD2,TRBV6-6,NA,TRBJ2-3,TGTGCCAGCAGTTACTTCGGGACTAGCGGGTCAGATACGCAGTATTTT,CASSYFGTSGSDTQYF
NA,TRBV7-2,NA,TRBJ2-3,TGTGCCAGCAGCTTAGGGAGCACAGATACGCAGTATTTT,CASSLGSTDTQYF
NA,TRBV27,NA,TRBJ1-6,TGTGCCAGCAGTTTAATAGGATCGGGTACACCCCTCCACTTT,CASSLIGSGTPLHF
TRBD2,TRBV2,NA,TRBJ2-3,TGTGCCAGCAGTGACGGGGGGGCGGATACGCAGTATTTT,CASSDGGADTQYF
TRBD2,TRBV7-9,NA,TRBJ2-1,TGTGCCAGCATCGGGGGGGGATTCTGGAATGAGCAGTTCTTC,CASIGGGFWNEQFF
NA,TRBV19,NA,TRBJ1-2,TGTGCCAGTAGTTCCCCCTCCAGGGCTATCTATGGCTACACCTTC,CASSSPSRAIYGYTF
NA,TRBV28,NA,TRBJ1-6,TGTGCCAGCAGTTTATATCAGGGCAACACCTATAATTCACCCCTCCACTTT,CASSLYQGNTYNSPLHF
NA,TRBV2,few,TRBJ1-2,TGTGCCAGCAGTGATGTCACCCGCAACTATGGCTACACCTTC,CASSDVTRNYGYTF
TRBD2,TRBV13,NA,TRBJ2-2,TGTGCCAGCCTGACTAGCGGGGCGACCGGGGAGCTGTTTTTT,CASLTSGATGELFF
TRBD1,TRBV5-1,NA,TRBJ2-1,TGCGCCAGCAGCTTGGATGGGACAGGGGGCTACAATGAGCAGTTCTTC,CASSLDGTGGYNEQFF
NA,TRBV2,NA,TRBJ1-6,TGTGCCAGCAGGAGAGGTGGGGGGCCCGGGGTGGCCCTCCACTTT,CASRRGGGPGVALHF
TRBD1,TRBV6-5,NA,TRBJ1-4,TGTGCCAGCAGAGGGGGCAGTTTTGGTTGGGAAAAACTGTTTTTT,CASRGGSFGWEKLFF
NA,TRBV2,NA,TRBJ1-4,TGTGCCAGCAGTTTTCTAATAGCTAATGAAAAACTGTTTTTT,CASSFLIANEKLFF
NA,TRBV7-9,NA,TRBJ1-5,TGTGCCAGCAGCTCAGCGGAATGGGGCAATCAGCCCCAGCATTTT,CASSSAEWGNQPQHF
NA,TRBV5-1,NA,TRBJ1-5,TGCGCCAGCAGCTTTGTGTACGGGCCGGTCCGGGCTTGGAGGCCCCAGCATTTT,CASSFVYGPVRAWRPQHF
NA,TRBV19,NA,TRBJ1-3,TGTGCCAGTAGTATGGGAGGACACCTGGTAACTAACTCTGGAAACACCATATATTTT,CASSMGGHLVTNSGNTIYF
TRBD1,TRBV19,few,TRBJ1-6,TGTGCCAGTAGCCCTCCGACAGGGAATACACCCCTCCACTTT,CASSPPTGNTPLHF
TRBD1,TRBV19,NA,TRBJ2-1,TGTGCCAGTAGTCCTCGGACAGGGATATACAATGAGCAGTTCTTC,CASSPRTGIYNEQFF
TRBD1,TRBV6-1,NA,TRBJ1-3,TGTGCCAGCAGTGAGCCGGGACAGAGCTCTGGAAACACCATATATTTT,CASSEPGQSSGNTIYF
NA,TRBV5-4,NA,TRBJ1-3,TGTGCCAGCAGCTTAGACACCATAAGCACCATATATTTT,CASSLDTISTIYF
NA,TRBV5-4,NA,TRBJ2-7,TGTGCCAGCAGCCCTTGGCCGCCGCAGGGTAACGAGCAGTACTTC,CASSPWPPQGNEQYF
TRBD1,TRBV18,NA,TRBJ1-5,TGTGCCAGCTCACTAGAGACAGGGCGGGGCCAGCCCCAGCATTTT,CASSLETGRGQPQHF
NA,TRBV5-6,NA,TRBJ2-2,TGTGCCAGCAGCTATGTTGGGGTGAACACCGGGGAGCTGTTTTTT,CASSYVGVNTGELFF
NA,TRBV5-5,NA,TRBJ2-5,TGTGCCAGCAGCTTGCTCGCTGAGACCCAGTACTTC,CASSLLAETQYF
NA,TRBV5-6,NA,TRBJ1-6,TGTGCCAGCAGCTTGGGGACGGACGATTCACCCCTCCACTTT,CASSLGTDDSPLHF
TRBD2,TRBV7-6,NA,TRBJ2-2,TGTGCCAGCAGCCTGGGACTAGCGGGGGCTACCGGGGAGCTGTTTTTT,CASSLGLAGATGELFF